The rows below give T cell receptor beta chains drawn from one sample of a study of identical twins. A single record per CDR3 protein comes from TCRdb applying MiXCR to the 5' RACE reads. Among more than 200,000 distinct CDR3 sequences, around 10% were seen once, and the ten largest hold about 5.5%. The material sequenced was memory (CD45RO+) T cells sorted from blood. The receptor set was obtained from a woman under 30 in good health. Each CDR3 is given with its conserved first and last residue. Fields, in order: J gene, clone size, V gene, D gene, CDR3 protein, CDR3 DNA. A D gene is named only where the DNA matches it firmly. Size is omitted from some rows. Given values are once, few, many or a class for expanded clones.

TRBJ2-1 | - | TRBV7-2 | - | CASSRTSSREQFF | TGTGCCAGCAGCCGAACTAGCTCTCGGGAGCAGTTCTTC
TRBJ2-1 | many | TRBV15 | - | CATSSAGRLELKQFF | TGTGCCACCAGCAGCGCGGGGCGTTTAGAATTAAAGCAGTTCTTC
TRBJ2-5 | - | TRBV7-2 | - | CASSLKGFFETQYF | TGTGCCAGCAGCTTGAAGGGTTTCTTCGAGACCCAGTACTTC
TRBJ2-5 | - | TRBV6-6 | - | CASSYAPQETQYF | TGTGCCAGCAGTTACGCGCCACAAGAGACCCAGTACTTC
TRBJ2-5 | many | TRBV7-2 | - | CASSLGGGETQYF | TGTGCCAGCAGCTTAGGTGGTGGAGAGACCCAGTACTTC
TRBJ1-1 | many | TRBV15 | - | CATSIDTWSTEAFF | TGTGCCACCAGCATCGACACTTGGTCCACTGAAGCTTTCTTT
TRBJ1-5 | - | TRBV12-3/TRBV12-4 | - | CASSAVNQPQHF | TGTGCCAGCAGTGCCGTCAATCAGCCCCAGCATTTT
TRBJ2-2 | - | TRBV12-3/TRBV12-4 | - | CASTLSRGSKFAGELFF | TGTGCCAGCACCCTTTCGAGGGGGTCGAAGTTCGCCGGGGAGCTGTTTTTT
TRBJ2-3 | - | TRBV6-5 | - | CASSYSRLLDTQYF | TGTGCCAGCAGTTACTCGAGGCTGCTTGATACGCAGTATTTT
TRBJ2-4 | many | TRBV12-3/TRBV12-4 | - | CASSSDPGAKNIQYF | TGTGCCAGCAGTTCGGACCCCGGGGCCAAAAACATTCAGTACTTC